What follows is one T cell receptor (beta chain) and its context. This record belongs to a study of cytomegalovirus exposure and HLA in healthy donors. The PCR had 60 Vbeta and 13 Jbeta primers. Using immunoSEQ multiplex PCR, the repertoire was profiled, and TCRdb retains in-frame clones only, with some absent. This table holds about 76,000 clones, around 79% found once. CDR3 size: 13 residues. Germline V lookup: CDR1 SGHAT, CDR2 FQNNGV. V shed 5 bases and J shed 6 bases, with 14 bases lying between them. Sequencing was carried out using PBMCs. The sequence derives from a man aged 25 to 45 in good health and CMV-seronegative. The chain uses TRBV11-2 and TRBJ2-7; D is possibly TRBD1 (6 bases). CDR3 sequence reads: CASSGTHHVEQYF. The CDR3 DNA is TGTGCCAGCAGCGGGACACACCATGTCGAGCAGTACTTC. The variable domain in full, completed from reference TRBV11-2 and TRBJ2-7, reads EAGVAQSPRYKIIEKRQSVAFWCNPISGHATLYWYQQILGQGPKLLIQFQNNGVVDDSQLPKDRFSAERLKGVDSTLKIQPAKLEDSAVYLCASSGTHHVEQYFGPGTRLTVT.